This is a list of T cell receptor beta chains from one sample in a study of PD-1 blockade in classical Hodgkin lymphoma. Assay: immunoSEQ multiplex PCR; the TCRdb copy retains only in-frame clones and omits some. The repertoire holds approximately 47,000 clones, with approximately 91% as singletons. Sequencing used peripheral blood mononuclear cells (PBMCs). These receptors were taken from a human donor with classical Hodgkin lymphoma. CDR3s include the opening cysteine and the closing phenylalanine or tryptophan. Fields, in order: clone size, D gene, J gene, V gene, CDR3 DNA, CDR3 protein. D genes are given only for firm matches. The size field is filled for only some rows; it gives once, few, many or a size class.

NA | TRBD2 | TRBJ2-2 | TRBV9 | TGTGCCAGCAGCGGTCAGGGCGGGGGCGGGGAGCTGTTTTTT | CASSGQGGGGELFF
NA | TRBD1 | TRBJ1-2 | TRBV28 | TGTGCCAGCAGTTCACAGGACAGGCACTATGGCTACACCTTC | CASSSQDRHYGYTF
NA | TRBD2 | TRBJ2-1 | TRBV15 | TGTGCCACCAGCAGTCCCGGGACTAGCGGGAGCTACTACAATGAGCAGTTCTTC | CATSSPGTSGSYYNEQFF
NA | NA | TRBJ2-2 | TRBV5-5 | TGTGCCAGCAGCGGGGTAACCGGGGAGCTGTTTTTT | CASSGVTGELFF
NA | NA | TRBJ1-1 | TRBV15 | TGTGCCACCAGCAGAGGGGGGGCGCGAACTGAAGCTTTCTTT | CATSRGGARTEAFF
NA | TRBD1 | TRBJ2-3 | TRBV18 | TGTGCCAGCTCACCGGGACAGTCCGTGGATACGCAGTATTTT | CASSPGQSVDTQYF
NA | NA | TRBJ2-1 | TRBV19 | TGTGCCAGTAGTATAGCTAGGCTTGATGAGCAGTTCTTC | CASSIARLDEQFF
NA | NA | TRBJ2-2 | TRBV7-9 | TGTGCCAGCAGCTTATTGGGGGCCTCGAGCACCGGGGAGCTGTTTTTT | CASSLLGASSTGELFF
NA | TRBD2 | TRBJ2-5 | TRBV6-1 | TGTGCCAGCAGTGAAGCCGGCGGGGGTTTAGGCCAAGAGACCCAGTACTTC | CASSEAGGGLGQETQYF
NA | NA | TRBJ1-1 | TRBV11-3 | TGTGCCAGCAGCAGGGCCGTAACTGAAGCTTTCTTT | CASSRAVTEAFF
NA | NA | TRBJ2-3 | TRBV2 | TGTGCCAGCAGTGAAGCGTACGGGAAATACACAGATACGCAGTATTTT | CASSEAYGKYTDTQYF
NA | NA | TRBJ1-2 | TRBV27 | TGTGCCAGCAGGCCAACGGTGTTCGGCTATGGCTACACCTTC | CASRPTVFGYGYTF
NA | TRBD2 | TRBJ2-3 | TRBV5-1 | TGCGCCAGCAGCCCGGGACTAGCGGGAGGGCCCAGCACAGATACGCAGTATTTT | CASSPGLAGGPSTDTQYF
NA | NA | TRBJ1-2 | TRBV28 | TGTGCCAGCAGTCCTCCTACCCAGGTCCTGATGTCTAACTATGGCTACACCTTC | CASSPPTQVLMSNYGYTF
NA | NA | TRBJ1-3 | TRBV6-5 | TGTGCCAGCAGGGGACGGCGGCCAGACACCATATATTTT | CASRGRRPDTIYF
NA | TRBD2 | TRBJ2-1 | TRBV11-2 | TGTGCCAGCAGCTCGGGACTAGCGGGATCCAATGAGCAGTTCTTC | CASSSGLAGSNEQFF
once | NA | TRBJ2-1 | TRBV15 | TGTGCCACCAGCAACCCCCGCAATGAGCAGTTCTTC | CATSNPRNEQFF
NA | TRBD1 | TRBJ1-3 | TRBV28 | TGTGCCAGCAGCCAGGGGGTGGTTAGTGGAAACACCATATATTTT | CASSQGVVSGNTIYF
NA | NA | TRBJ1-3 | TRBV30 | TGTGCCTGGAGCGGGGGAAACACCATATATTTT | CAWSGGNTIYF
NA | TRBD1 | TRBJ1-2 | TRBV19 | TGTGCCAGTACACCGGACAGGGGAAACTATGGCTACACCTTC | CASTPDRGNYGYTF
NA | NA | TRBJ2-5 | TRBV9 | TGTGCCAGCAGCGTTGGGACCCCCGGAGAGACCCAGTACTTC | CASSVGTPGETQYF
NA | TRBD1 | TRBJ1-1 | TRBV5-1 | TGCGCCAGCAGCCTGAACAGGGGCAGGGACACTGAAGCTTTCTTT | CASSLNRGRDTEAFF
once | NA | TRBJ1-2 | TRBV27 | TGTGCCAGCAGTTTTCGGAACACCCGAGAGGCCTATGGCTACACCTTC | CASSFRNTREAYGYTF
NA | NA | TRBJ2-2 | TRBV6-4 | TGTGCCAGCACCCCTGAGGGGAGTACCGGGGAGCTGTTTTTT | CASTPEGSTGELFF
NA | NA | TRBJ1-2 | TRBV2 | TGTGCCAGCAGCCCTCGTGGCGGAGACGCTAACTATGGCTACACCTTC | CASSPRGGDANYGYTF
NA | NA | TRBJ1-2 | TRBV15 | TGTGCCACCAGCAGAGATAAGGGGAAGGCACAAGGCTACACCTTC | CATSRDKGKAQGYTF
NA | NA | TRBJ2-7 | TRBV6-1 | TGTGCCAGCAGTCAAGGGACGGGCTCCTACGAGCAGTACTTC | CASSQGTGSYEQYF
NA | NA | TRBJ2-1 | TRBV5-1 | TGCGCCAGCAGCTTGGCTTCGCCCAATGAGCAGTTCTTC | CASSLASPNEQFF
few | NA | TRBJ2-6 | TRBV6-4 | TGTGCCAGCAGTGACTCTGGGGCCAACGTCCTGACTTTC | CASSDSGANVLTF
NA | TRBD2 | TRBJ2-2 | TRBV9 | TGTGCCAGCAGCGCTCTCCTAGCGGAACTCTGGCCCGGGGAGCTGTTTTTT | CASSALLAELWPGELFF
NA | NA | TRBJ2-7 | TRBV29-1 | TGCAGCGTTGGGGGAGGATCGGACGAGCAGTACTTC | CSVGGGSDEQYF
once | TRBD1 | TRBJ1-1 | TRBV6-5 | TGTGCCAGCAGTTTCGACAGGGACGGAAACACTGAAGCTTTCTTT | CASSFDRDGNTEAFF
NA | NA | TRBJ1-1 | TRBV6-1 | TGTGCCAGCAACCCGGGTAACACTGAAGCTTTCTTT | CASNPGNTEAFF
NA | NA | TRBJ1-4 | TRBV5-1 | TGCGCCAGCAGCCCCCAGTATTCTAATGAAAAACTGTTTTTT | CASSPQYSNEKLFF
once | NA | TRBJ1-4 | TRBV29-1 | TGCAGCGTCCCTTCGGGGGGCTTAGCTAATGAAAAACTGTTTTTT | CSVPSGGLANEKLFF
NA | NA | TRBJ1-1 | TRBV6-1 | TGTGCCAGCAGTGAAGCTCGGTCTCGCGAAGCTTTCTTT | CASSEARSREAFF
NA | NA | TRBJ2-5 | TRBV2 | TGTGCCAGCAGTGACAGGACGGGAACCGAGACCCAGTACTTC | CASSDRTGTETQYF
NA | NA | TRBJ2-3 | TRBV2 | TGTGCCAGCAGCCTAGGGGCAGATACGCAGTATTTT | CASSLGADTQYF
NA | NA | TRBJ2-5 | TRBV12-2 | TGTGCAAGTCGCCCAGCCTTCGCGCGGTGGGAGACCCAGTACTTC | CASRPAFARWETQYF
NA | TRBD2 | TRBJ2-1 | TRBV7-9 | TGTGCCAGCAGCCCGACTAGCGGGAGGTGGGATGAGCAGTTCTTC | CASSPTSGRWDEQFF
NA | NA | TRBJ2-3 | TRBV6-5 | TGTGCCAGCAGTTACTCGAAGGCAGATACGCAGTATTTT | CASSYSKADTQYF
NA | TRBD1 | TRBJ1-3 | TRBV5-1 | TGCGCCAGCAGCCCCCGGGACAGGGGTAACACCATATATTTT | CASSPRDRGNTIYF
NA | NA | TRBJ1-1 | TRBV10-3 | TGTGCCATCAGTGCCCCCGGGTCTAGAAACACTGAAGCTTTCTTT | CAISAPGSRNTEAFF
NA | TRBD1 | TRBJ1-2 | TRBV5-1 | TGCGCCAGCAGCTTGGCCCAACAGGGGGCGAACTATGGCTACACCTTC | CASSLAQQGANYGYTF
once | NA | TRBJ2-3 | TRBV7-9 | TGTGCCAGCAGCTTGCCAGACACAGATACGCAGTATTTT | CASSLPDTDTQYF
NA | TRBD2 | TRBJ2-3 | TRBV5-1 | TGCGCCAGCAGCCTCGGGACTAGCGTCAGCACAGATACGCAGTATTTT | CASSLGTSVSTDTQYF
NA | TRBD1 | TRBJ1-2 | TRBV18 | TGTGCCAGCTCACCGACAGGGGGCCACTATGGCTACACCTTC | CASSPTGGHYGYTF
NA | NA | TRBJ2-2 | TRBV25-1 | TGTGCCAGCAGTGAAGAGGCCTCTAGCGCCTCCAGGGAGCTGTTTTTT | CASSEEASSASRELFF
NA | NA | TRBJ1-1 | TRBV29-1 | TGCAGCGTTGGGGCGCAGATGAACACTGAAGCTTTCTTT | CSVGAQMNTEAFF
NA | NA | TRBJ2-5 | TRBV5-4 | TGTGCCAGCAGCCCGGCGGACAGGGAGGGAGAGACCCAGTACTTC | CASSPADREGETQYF
NA | NA | TRBJ1-1 | TRBV19 | TGTGCCAGTAGTATAATTGATGATTCTGAAGCTTTCTTT | CASSIIDDSEAFF
NA | TRBD1 | TRBJ1-2 | TRBV29-1 | TGCAGCGTTGAACGGGACAGGGGTTATGATGGCTACACCTTC | CSVERDRGYDGYTF
NA | NA | TRBJ1-1 | TRBV5-4 | TGTGCCAGCAGCTTAACCGCCAGGAACACTGAAGCTTTCTTT | CASSLTARNTEAFF
NA | TRBD2 | TRBJ2-1 | TRBV9 | TGTGCCAGCAGCGCGGGAAGGCTAGCGGGGAATGAGCAGTTCTTC | CASSAGRLAGNEQFF
NA | NA | TRBJ2-1 | TRBV10-3 | TGTGCCATCATGGGGAATGAGCAGTTCTTC | CAIMGNEQFF
NA | NA | TRBJ1-1 | TRBV5-1 | TGCGCCAGCAGCTTCGCAGGGATGGGCACTGAAGCTTTCTTT | CASSFAGMGTEAFF
NA | NA | TRBJ2-3 | TRBV25-1 | TGTGCCACTACGGGAGAGCGCACAGATACGCAGTATTTT | CATTGERTDTQYF
NA | TRBD2 | TRBJ2-5 | TRBV18 | TGTGCCAGCTCACCAATGACTAGCGGAGGGAAGACCCAGTACTTC | CASSPMTSGGKTQYF